This is a list of T cell receptor beta chains from one sample in a study of OX40 agonist ivuxolimab in advanced cancers. Profiled with immunoSEQ multiplex PCR; TCRdb holds only in-frame clones, not every one. The sample has 77,000 or so clones; roughly 90% are singletons. Here the sequenced sample was CD4+ or CD8+ T cells sorted from blood, taken in a trial of the OX40 agonist ivuxolimab. These receptors were collected from an adult with an advanced solid tumor such as melanoma, head and neck, liver or kidney cancer. Both conserved end residues are part of each CDR3. D genes are given only for firm matches. The size field is filled for only some rows; it gives once, few, many or a size class.

D,size,J,length,V,DNA,CDR3
.,.,TRBJ1-2,14,TRBV27,TGTGCCAGCAGTTTATCGGGGGGGAACTATGGCTACACCTTC,CASSLSGGNYGYTF
.,.,TRBJ2-3,14,TRBV4-1,TGCGCCAGCAGCCGGACACTTAGCACAGATACGCAGTATTTT,CASSRTLSTDTQYF
TRBD1,few,TRBJ2-7,15,TRBV19,TGTGCCAGTAGTACCTCAGGACAGGGAAGGAACGAGCAGTACTTC,CASSTSGQGRNEQYF
.,once,TRBJ1-6,16,TRBV6-5,TGTGCCAGCAGTTACGCCAATCTAGTATCGGGGACACCCCTCCACTTT,CASSYANLVSGTPLHF
TRBD1,.,TRBJ1-1,12,TRBV13,TGTGCCATATACAGGGGAACCACTGAAGCTTTCTTT,CAIYRGTTEAFF
.,.,TRBJ1-1,13,TRBV27,TGTGCCAGCAGTTTGGGGGAGGGCACTGAAGCTTTCTTT,CASSLGEGTEAFF
TRBD1,.,TRBJ1-2,15,TRBV6-4,TGTGCCAGCAGTGAGACAGGGGGGGCTAACTATGGCTACACCTTC,CASSETGGANYGYTF
.,.,TRBJ1-6,15,TRBV6-1,TGTGCCAGCAGTGAATTAAAGACAGGTAATTCACCCCTCCACTTT,CASSELKTGNSPLHF
TRBD2,.,TRBJ2-3,18,TRBV7-9,TGTGCCAGCAGCCAGGGACTAGCGGGGGGACCCAGCACAGATACGCAGTATTTT,CASSQGLAGGPSTDTQYF
.,.,TRBJ2-3,14,TRBV6-5,TGTGCCAGCAGCCCTCTTAGGGGCACAGATACGCAGTATTTT,CASSPLRGTDTQYF
.,.,TRBJ1-1,14,TRBV2,TGTGCCAGCAAGCCGGACAGCCTGAACACTGAAGCTTTCTTT,CASKPDSLNTEAFF
TRBD1,.,TRBJ2-6,15,TRBV11-2,TGTGCCAGCAGCCCCTGGACAGGTGGGTCCAACGTCCTGACTTTC,CASSPWTGGSNVLTF
.,once,TRBJ1-1,13,TRBV15,TGTGCCACCAGCAGGCCAGCCTCCACTGAAGCTTTCTTT,CATSRPASTEAFF
.,.,TRBJ1-1,15,TRBV9,TGTGCCAGCGCCCCAGGGCGAGGGATGAACACTGAAGCTTTCTTT,CASAPGRGMNTEAFF
.,.,TRBJ1-6,15,TRBV4-1,TGCGCCAGCAGCCAAGAACGGCAGGGGAATTCACCCCTCCACTTT,CASSQERQGNSPLHF
.,.,TRBJ2-5,12,TRBV4-1,TGCGCCAGCAGCCATTCCCAGGAGACCCAGTACTTC,CASSHSQETQYF
.,.,TRBJ2-7,16,TRBV4-3,TGCGCCAGCAGCCCCGCTCTTCACGGGGGCAGCTACGAGCAGTACTTC,CASSPALHGGSYEQYF
.,few,TRBJ1-1,12,TRBV7-9,TGTGCCAGCAGCTCTTATGGCTCTGAAGCTTTCTTT,CASSSYGSEAFF
TRBD1,.,TRBJ2-7,15,TRBV7-6,TGTGCCAGCAGCACGTCCGGGACAGGGGACTACGAGCAGTACTTC,CASSTSGTGDYEQYF
.,.,TRBJ2-5,13,TRBV7-9,TGTGCCAGCACCCCACTGAGGGGGGAGACCCAGTACTTC,CASTPLRGETQYF
TRBD1,.,TRBJ2-5,14,TRBV5-6,TGTGCCAGTACTCAACAGGGGGCCTTAGAGACCCAGTACTTC,CASTQQGALETQYF
TRBD1,few,TRBJ1-2,14,TRBV5-5,TGTGCCAGCAGCTTAACAGGGGGACAGAATGGCTACACCTTC,CASSLTGGQNGYTF
.,.,TRBJ2-4,13,TRBV5-6,TGTGCCAGCAGCTTGGGAACTATAAACATTCAGTACTTC,CASSLGTINIQYF
.,.,TRBJ1-5,15,TRBV19,TGTGCCAGTACCCAAGGGGGTTATAGCAATCAGCCCCAGCATTTT,CASTQGGYSNQPQHF
.,.,TRBJ2-5,15,TRBV10-3,TGTGCCATCAGTGAGTCAGGTCCCCCTGGAGAGACCCAGTACTTC,CAISESGPPGETQYF
.,.,TRBJ1-6,15,TRBV19,TGTGCCAGTAGTGAAGTGAGCTCCTATAATTCACCCCTCCACTTT,CASSEVSSYNSPLHF
.,.,TRBJ1-1,13,TRBV7-9,TGTGCCAGCAGCCCCGGAGGGGATACTGAAGCTTTCTTT,CASSPGGDTEAFF
TRBD1,.,TRBJ2-7,14,TRBV9,TGTGCCAGCAGCGTAGGGACAGGGGCCTACGAGCAGTACTTC,CASSVGTGAYEQYF
.,.,TRBJ1-5,15,TRBV19,TGTGCCAGTAGTATAAGGTCGGCAGGGGATAGGCCCCAGCATTTT,CASSIRSAGDRPQHF
.,.,TRBJ1-1,15,TRBV27,TGTGCCAGCAGTTTATCGGCGGGGATGAACACTGAAGCTTTCTTT,CASSLSAGMNTEAFF
.,.,TRBJ2-2,15,TRBV5-1,TGCGCCAGCAGACCCGATCTCGGGAACACCGGGGAGCTGTTTTTT,CASRPDLGNTGELFF
TRBD2,.,TRBJ2-3,16,TRBV19,TGTGCCAGTAGTGGGGAAGGTAGCGGGTACACAGATACGCAGTATTTT,CASSGEGSGYTDTQYF
.,.,TRBJ2-1,13,TRBV2,TGTGCCAGCGTGGGAGGATTCGGGTATGAGCAGTTCTTC,CASVGGFGYEQFF
TRBD1,.,TRBJ1-2,15,TRBV5-6,TGTGCCAGCAGCGGGATACAGGGGTATGGATATGGCTACACCTTC,CASSGIQGYGYGYTF
.,.,TRBJ1-3,15,TRBV2,TGTGCCAGCAGCGCGGGGACGGCCTCTGGAAACACCATATATTTT,CASSAGTASGNTIYF
.,.,TRBJ1-1,14,TRBV19,TGTGCCAGTAGTATCAGGTGGGGGAACACTGAAGCTTTCTTT,CASSIRWGNTEAFF